Listed below are T cell receptor beta chains from one sample, sequenced in a study of CD8+ T cells in alopecia areata. Profiling relied on immunoSEQ multiplex PCR, and the TCRdb table lists in-frame clones only, not all of them. The repertoire holds about 190,000 clones, with around 66% as singletons. Sequenced here: CD4+ T cells sorted from blood, sampled at week 4, from a patient treated with tofacitinib. These receptors were collected from a human donor with alopecia areata. Each CDR3 is given with its conserved first and last residue. The D gene is left open where the match is weak. Size is omitted from some rows. Given values are once, few, many or a class for expanded clones.

TRBJ2-5,NA,NA,TRBV30,CAWSTGWETQYF,TGTGCCTGGAGCACAGGGTGGGAGACCCAGTACTTC
TRBJ2-2,NA,TRBD1,TRBV2,CASSEIGTGNTGELFF,TGTGCCAGCAGTGAAATCGGGACAGGGAACACCGGGGAGCTGTTTTTT
TRBJ1-6,few,NA,TRBV10-3,CAISDSERDNSPLHF,TGTGCCATCAGTGATTCTGAGAGGGATAATTCACCCCTCCACTTT
TRBJ1-2,NA,NA,TRBV5-1,CASSFRANYGYTF,TGCGCCAGCAGCTTCCGGGCTAACTATGGCTACACCTTC
TRBJ2-5,NA,TRBD2,TRBV5-5,CASSPLAGGSETQYF,TGTGCCAGCAGCCCTCTAGCGGGGGGATCGGAGACCCAGTACTTC
TRBJ2-7,NA,NA,TRBV7-9,CASSLGRGQSYEQYF,TGTGCCAGCAGCTTAGGCCGGGGGCAGTCCTACGAGCAGTACTTC
TRBJ2-1,few,NA,TRBV29-1,CSGADYEQFF,TGCAGCGGGGCCGATTACGAGCAGTTCTTC
TRBJ2-6,many,NA,TRBV7-2,CASSFSGANVLTF,TGTGCCAGCAGCTTTTCTGGGGCCAACGTCCTGACTTTC
TRBJ2-5,NA,NA,TRBV7-2,CASSIGQQETQYF,TGTGCCAGCAGCATAGGACAGCAAGAGACCCAGTACTTC
TRBJ1-2,NA,NA,TRBV7-2,CASSLNRGYTF,TGTGCCAGCAGCTTAAATCGTGGCTACACCTTC
TRBJ2-7,few,NA,TRBV4-1,CASSRNGRGPRGDEQYF,TGCGCCAGCAGCCGGAACGGGAGGGGGCCCCGCGGCGACGAGCAGTACTTC
TRBJ1-6,NA,NA,TRBV6-5,CASSYSGSPLHF,TGTGCCAGCAGTTACTCTGGGTCACCCCTCCACTTT
TRBJ2-5,NA,TRBD1,TRBV7-9,CASSFTGGVETQYF,TGTGCCAGCAGCTTTACAGGGGGTGTGGAGACCCAGTACTTC
TRBJ1-5,NA,NA,TRBV18,CASSPTGGVGQPQHF,TGTGCCAGCTCACCTACAGGAGGGGTTGGTCAGCCCCAGCATTTT
TRBJ1-4,few,NA,TRBV9,CASGRGGTNEKLFF,TGTGCCAGTGGGAGGGGTGGCACTAATGAAAAACTGTTTTTT